The next 12 T cell receptor beta chains were all read from a single sample in a study of shared clonotypes between healthy human individuals. Sequencing used immunoSEQ multiplex PCR; TCRdb keeps in-frame clones, though not all of them. The sample contains 1 million to 1.3 million clones, around 78% of which appear only once. The specimen was memory CD4+ T cells from PBMCs. Noted subset: CD45RA-negative fraction. These receptors were collected from a man aged 18 to 29 in good health. Some clones in this sample may be carry-over from other donors' samples.

The rearrangement joins TRBV7-9 to TRBJ2-1; 9 nucleotides match TRBD2. Germline loops: CDR1 SEHNR, CDR2 FQNEAQ (reference sequence). CDR3 length: 18 amino acids. J was trimmed by 7 bases and V by 5 bases; bases with no gene match: 18. CDR3 sequence (DNA): TGTGCCAGCAGCCCCGCAGGGGGGAGCGGGAGGACCCCTAATGAGCAGTTCTTC. This encodes CASSPAGGSGRTPNEQFF.

This chain uses TRBV4-1 with TRBJ2-3; a possible D gene is TRBD2 (5 bases). The germline V gene has CDR1 MGHRA and CDR2 YSYEKL. The V gene lost 6 bases and the J gene lost 0 bases, with 16 bases spanning the gap. The CDR3 is made up of 16 amino acids. CDR3 loop: CASRLGGASSTDTQYF. The DNA for the CDR3 is TGCGCCAGCAGACTCGGAGGTGCCTCTAGCACAGATACGCAGTATTTT.

This rearrangement joins TRBV19 to TRBJ2-1, with 8 nucleotides matching TRBD2. V was pared by 3 bases and J by 0 bases, with 4 bases of the junction left unmatched. The germline CDR1 and CDR2 sequences are LNHDA and SQIVND (reference sequence). The CDR3 is 16 amino acids. CDR3 coding DNA: TGTGCCAGTAGTATTCTAGCGGGTTTCTCCTACAATGAGCAGTTCTTC. Amino acids: CASSILAGFSYNEQFF.

V and J are TRBV5-6 and TRBJ1-5; no reliable D call. V was cut by 1 base and J by 0 bases, with 11 bases left in between. Germline loops: CDR1 SGHDT, CDR2 YYEEEE. The CDR3 is 16 amino acids. CDR3 sequence: CASSLHGQNSNQPQHF. CDR3 DNA: TGTGCCAGCAGCTTGCACGGTCAGAATAGCAATCAGCCCCAGCATTTT. Drawing the rest from reference TRBV5-6 and TRBJ1-5, the complete variable domain is DAGVTQSPTHLIKTRGQQVTLRCSPKSGHDTVSWYQQALGQGPQFIFQYYEEEERQRGNFPDRFSGHQFPNYSSELNVNALLLGDSALYLCASSLHGQNSNQPQHFGDGTRLSIL.

This clone has only a few counts. This chain uses TRBV29-1 with TRBJ2-7; D call uncertain. Germline-derived CDR1 and CDR2 are SQVTM and ANQGSEA. The CDR3 totals 13 residues. V lost 5 bases, J lost 3 bases, and 14 bases lay in between. The CDR3 region has the DNA TGCAGCGTTCGCGAACGTGGGAACTACGAGCAGTACTTC. Amino acids: CSVRERGNYEQYF.

The CDR3 nucleotides read TGTGCCAGCAGCTGGGACAGGGCGGCCGGGGAGCTGTTTTTT. It codes for CASSWDRAAGELFF. V usage is TRBV5-6 and J usage is TRBJ2-2; 9 nucleotides match TRBD1. Germline-derived CDR1 and CDR2 are SGHDT and YYEEEE. The trim removed 3 bases at V and 6 bases at J, leaving 3 bases unmatched. CDR3 length equals 14 residues.

The V gene is TRBV12-2, the J gene TRBJ2-5. TRBV12-2 is classified as a pseudogene. The CDR3 loop spans 14 amino acids. In DNA, the CDR3 is TGTGCAAGTCGTCAAGACGTAGGGCGAGAGACCCAGTACTTC. Its protein product is CASRQDVGRETQYF.

This clone is a singleton in its sample. The gene calls are TRBV5-8 and TRBJ2-3; D uncertain. The CDR3 covers 16 residues. Germline assignment: CDR1 SGHTS and CDR2 YDEGEE. V was trimmed by 0 bases and J by 0 bases, leaving 11 bases between them. CDR3 residues: CASSLGVEHSTDTQYF. The CDR3 bases are TGTGCCAGCAGCTTGGGGGTGGAGCACAGCACAGATACGCAGTATTTT.

This clone was counted many times. V is TRBV5-1 and J is TRBJ2-3; 12 bases agree with TRBD2. CDR3 size: 17 residues. V lost 4 bases to trimming and J lost 3 bases; unmatched junction nucleotides: 9. Germline CDR1 is SGHRS and CDR2 is YFSETQ. CDR3 DNA: TGCGCCAGCAGCACCAAACCGACTAGCGGGAGAACAGATACGCAGTATTTT. Its translation is CASSTKPTSGRTDTQYF.

The V call is TRBV5-1, the J call TRBJ1-4; D gene unclear. The CDR3 loop spans 13 amino acids. CDR1 is SGHRS and CDR2 is YFSETQ in the germline V gene. V was trimmed by 4 bases and J by 8 bases, leaving 12 bases between them. The CDR3 DNA follows: TGCGCCAGCAGCGTTAGGATGAGCGAAAAACTGTTTTTT. This encodes CASSVRMSEKLFF.

In regard to this clone: A read error may be the cause here, since a much bigger clone is one base away. The chain is built from TRBV11-2 and TRBJ2-7; no firm D call. Trimming cost V 6 bases and J 2 bases, with 17 bases left between them. CDR1 and CDR2 (germline): SGHAT, FQNNGV. This CDR3 has 15 residues. Written as DNA, the CDR3 is TGTGCCAGCAGTTTCCTCCGCTACTCACCCTACGAGCAGTACTTC. This encodes CASSFLRYSPYEQYF.

As for this clone: The sample carries other DNA sequences with the same CDR3. The J gene is TRBJ1-5, the V gene TRBV9; no definite D call. CDR1 is SGDLS, CDR2 YYNGEE, per germline. Trimming stripped 0 bases from V and 7 bases from J, with 8 bases between. The CDR3 length is 13 residues. This CDR3 reads CASSVGGGQPQHF. CDR3 bases: TGTGCCAGCAGCGTAGGGGGAGGCCAGCCCCAGCATTTT.